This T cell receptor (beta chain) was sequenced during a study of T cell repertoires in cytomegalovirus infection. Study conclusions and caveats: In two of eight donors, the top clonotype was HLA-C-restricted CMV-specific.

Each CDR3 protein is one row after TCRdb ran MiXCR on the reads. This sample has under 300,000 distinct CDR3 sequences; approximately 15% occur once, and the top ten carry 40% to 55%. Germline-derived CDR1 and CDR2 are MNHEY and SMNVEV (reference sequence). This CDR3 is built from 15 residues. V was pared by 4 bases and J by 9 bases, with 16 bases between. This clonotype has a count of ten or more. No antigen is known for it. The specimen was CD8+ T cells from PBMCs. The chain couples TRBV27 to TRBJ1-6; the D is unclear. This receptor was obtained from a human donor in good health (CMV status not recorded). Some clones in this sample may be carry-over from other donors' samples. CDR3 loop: CASSSSEWEVSPLHF. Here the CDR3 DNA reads TGTGCCAGCAGTTCATCGGAGTGGGAAGTTTCACCCCTCCACTTT.